These 25 T cell receptor beta chains were all obtained from the same sample, sequenced in a study of CD8+ T cells in alopecia areata. In each case, RNA was isolated and then reverse transcribed into cDNA as the sequencing template. Repertoires were generated with immunoSEQ multiplex PCR, while TCRdb's copy carries only in-frame clones and drops some. This table has about 200,000 clones, more than 30% appearing once. Indicated treatment: oral pan-JAK inhibitor, 5-10 mg twice daily. The sample here was CD4+ T cells sorted from blood, taken between weeks 30 and 35, from a patient treated with tofacitinib. Source of these receptors: a human donor with alopecia areata.

The V gene is TRBV30, the J gene TRBJ1-1; D unclear. Germline V CDR1 and CDR2: GTSNPN, SVGIG (reference sequence). This CDR3 is 14 amino acids long. V dropped 4 bases and J dropped 1 base, with 13 bases sitting between them. The CDR3 loop is CAWNTPMANTEAFF. The CDR3 nucleotides are TGTGCCTGGAACACGCCCATGGCGAACACTGAAGCTTTCTTT.

This clone appeared a few times. This chain uses TRBV5-1 with TRBJ2-3; D is unclear. Germline loops: CDR1 SGHRS, CDR2 YFSETQ. V was clipped by 1 base and J by 3 bases, with 6 bases between them. The CDR3 consists of 13 residues. CDR3 sequence reads: CASSLYRTDTQYF. CDR3 DNA: TGCGCCAGCAGCTTGTACCGAACAGATACGCAGTATTTT.

This clone was found a few times. The V and J genes are TRBV10-3 and TRBJ2-7; TRBD1 matches 7 bases. This CDR3 contains 13 residues. The junction had 6 bases not matched to a gene; V was cut back by 7 bases and J by 3 bases. Germline lookup yields CDR1 ENHRY and CDR2 SYGVKD. In DNA form, the CDR3 reads TGTGCCATCAACCGGGACAGCTTCTACGAGCAGTACTTC. Translating gives CAINRDSFYEQYF.

This chain connects TRBV2 to TRBJ1-2, with 7 bases identical to TRBD1. With 7 bases clipped from V and 6 bases from J, the junction kept 11 bases outside the gene matches. Germline V gives CDR1 SNHLY, CDR2 FYNNEI. This CDR3 spans 14 amino acids. The CDR3 nucleotides read TGTGCCAGCACTGTTACAGGGGAAGTCGATGGCTACACCTTC. Amino acid sequence: CASTVTGEVDGYTF.

The rearrangement links TRBV28 to TRBJ2-5; 12 nucleotides agree with TRBD1. V was clipped by 4 bases and J by 4 bases; unmatched bases: 10. The germline V gene encodes CDR1 MDHEN and CDR2 SYDVKM. The CDR3 has 17 amino acids. For the CDR3, the DNA is TGTGCCAGCAGTTCCATCCGGGACAGGGGGCTAGGAGAGACCCAGTACTTC. Its translation is CASSSIRDRGLGETQYF.

The chain carries TRBV5-6 and TRBJ2-7; D not certain. V was trimmed by 6 bases and J by 3 bases, leaving 16 bases between them. The CDR3 runs to 14 residues. The germline CDR1 and CDR2 sequences are SGHDT and YYEEEE. This chain's CDR3 is CASNPRSDLYEQYF. CDR3 bases: TGTGCCAGCAATCCCCGGTCAGACCTCTACGAGCAGTACTTC.

This clone was seen more than once but under ten times. The CDR3 nucleotides read TGTGCCAGCTCACCAGAAGGGGCCAGGGTCTATGGCTACACCTTC. This gives the protein CASSPEGARVYGYTF. The chain combines TRBV18 with TRBJ1-2; TRBD1 might be the D (5 bases). This CDR3 region has 15 residues. Germline lookup yields CDR1 KGHSH and CDR2 LQKENI. Between the trimmed V and J ends, which lost 2 bases and 4 bases, there was a span of 14 bases.

V gene TRBV20-1 combines with J gene TRBJ2-1; D tentatively fits TRBD1 or TRBD2 (5 bases each). Germline CDR1 DFQATT, CDR2 SNEGSKA (reference sequence). Between the trimmed V and J ends, which lost 5 bases and 10 bases, there was a span of 12 bases. This CDR3 comprises 11 residues. DNA of the CDR3: TGCAGTGCTCCTTCGGGGACCGAGCAGTTCTTC. Translating it yields CSAPSGTEQFF.

This clone was observed a handful of times. The V gene is TRBV7-9, the J gene TRBJ1-4, with TRBD1 identical over 8 bases. The CDR3 is made up of 14 amino acids. Trimming removed 7 bases from V and 8 bases from J; junction bases left unmatched: 9. Germline-derived CDR1 and CDR2 are SEHNR and FQNEAQ (reference sequence). CDR3 bases: TGTGCCAGCACCTATTCAGGGGGCTGGGAAAAACTGTTTTTT. Residues: CASTYSGGWEKLFF.

On this clone: One end of the junction is discordant with germline, which a read error may explain. This sequence joins TRBV4-1 and TRBJ2-1, with a weak D call TRBD1 (5 bases). The CDR3 spans 16 residues. CDR1 is MGHRA, CDR2 YSYEKL, per germline. DNA for the CDR3: TGCGCCAGCAGCCAAGGTCCCAGGGTCTCCCACAATGAGCAGTTCTTC. Protein sequence: CASSQGPRVSHNEQFF.

The chain carries TRBV15 and TRBJ1-4, with D uncertain. The CDR3 has 16 amino acids. In germline, CDR1 is LNHNV, CDR2 YYDKDF (reference sequence). Trimming shortened V by 3 bases and J by 0 bases, and 11 bases separated the two germline ends. The CDR3 loop reads CATSRGGDATNEKLFF. For the CDR3, the DNA is TGTGCCACCAGCAGGGGAGGAGATGCAACTAATGAAAAACTGTTTTTT.

This clone was detected only a few times. The rearrangement uses TRBV5-4 and TRBJ1-3; D is ambiguous. The CDR3 contains 15 residues. Germline CDR1 reads SGHNT; CDR2 reads YYREEE (reference sequence). Deletions cut 0 bases from V and 0 bases from J, with 7 bases between. The chain's CDR3 is CASSLEGSSGNTIYF. Written as DNA, the CDR3 is TGTGCCAGCAGCTTGGAAGGCAGCTCTGGAAACACCATATATTTT.

V and J are TRBV6-5 and TRBJ2-7, with 10 positions matching TRBD2. V trimming: 2 bases; J trimming: 2 bases; junction bases outside the gene matches: 3. The CDR3 is 15 residues long. Germline V gene lookup returns CDR1 MNHEY and CDR2 SVGAGI. The CDR3 DNA reads as TGTGCCAGCAGTTACGAAGCGGGAGGGCCCTACGAGCAGTACTTC. Amino acid sequence: CASSYEAGGPYEQYF.

This chain joins TRBV7-9 and TRBJ2-1, with 9 positions matching TRBD1. After removal of 5 bases from V and 9 bases from J, the junction contained 11 bases not matched to a gene. The germline gives CDR1 SEHNR, CDR2 FQNEAQ (reference sequence). The CDR3 is 15 residues long. The CDR3, as DNA: TGTGCCAGCAGCCCGGGACAGGGTGGGGGCAGTGAGCAGTTCTTC. This sequence encodes CASSPGQGGGSEQFF.

V usage is TRBV29-1 and J usage is TRBJ1-2, with a possible D match to TRBD1 (5 bases). The CDR3 is 13 amino acids. Germline V gene data show CDR1 as SQVTM and CDR2 as ANQGSEA. V was pared by 5 bases and J by 5 bases, with 15 bases between. CDR3 sequence: CSVSLGLGYGYTF. Here the CDR3 DNA reads TGCAGCGTTAGTCTGGGGCTAGGGTATGGCTACACCTTC. Filled out from reference TRBV29-1 and TRBJ1-2, the complete variable domain reads SAVISQKPSRDICQRGTSLTIQCQVDSQVTMMFWYRQQPGQSLTLIATANQGSEATYESGFVIDKFPISRPNLTFSTLTVSNMSPEDSSIYLCSVSLGLGYGYTFGSGTRLTVV.

Only a few counts were recorded for this clone. V gene TRBV30 combines with J gene TRBJ2-1; the match to TRBD1 covers 9 bases. Per germline, CDR1 GTSNPN and CDR2 SVGIG (reference sequence). The CDR3 covers 15 residues. V shed 0 bases, J shed 5 bases, and the junction held 5 bases outside the gene matches. The CDR3 region is CAWSVFGQGNNEQFF. The CDR3 DNA reads TGTGCCTGGAGTGTATTTGGACAGGGGAACAATGAGCAGTTCTTC.

CDR3 in DNA: TGCGCCAGCCAGACTAGCGGATCCGGGGAGCTGTTTTTT. Its translation: CASQTSGSGELFF. The rearrangement joins TRBV5-1 to TRBJ2-2; the match to TRBD2 covers 9 bases. The CDR3 spans 13 residues. The junction had 4 bases not matched to a gene; V was cut back by 7 bases and J by 6 bases. Germline assignment: CDR1 SGHRS and CDR2 YFSETQ. The variable domain in full, with the rest retrieved from reference TRBV5-1 and TRBJ2-2, is KAGVTQTPRYLIKTRGQQVTLSCSPISGHRSVSWYQQTPGQGLQFLFEYFSETQRNKGNFPGRFSGRQFSNSRSEMNVSTLELGDSALYLCASQTSGSGELFFGEGSRLTVL.

The rearrangement links TRBV9 to TRBJ2-1; possibly TRBD2 for D (6 bases). Per the germline V gene, CDR1 is SGDLS and CDR2 is YYNGEE. The CDR3 is made up of 15 amino acids. Between the trimmed V and J ends, which lost 0 bases and 2 bases, there was a span of 9 bases. CDR3 protein: CASSVASAPYNEQFF. DNA for the CDR3: TGTGCCAGCAGCGTAGCTAGCGCCCCCTACAATGAGCAGTTCTTC.

The J gene is TRBJ2-5, the V gene TRBV6-1; possible D gene TRBD2, 5 bases. The germline CDR1 and CDR2 sequences are MNHNS and SASEGT. With 3 bases removed from V and 1 base from J, the gap between germline ends came to 21 bases. CDR3 length equals 18 residues. The CDR3, as DNA: TGTGCCAGCAGTGAGTGGGGAGTCGTGCCCCGATCCCAAGAGACCCAGTACTTC. It yields the protein CASSEWGVVPRSQETQYF.

This clone was detected ten times or more. For the CDR3, the DNA is TGCGCCAGCAGCCAAGAGGGGTATATGACTGAAGCTTTCTTT. Amino acids: CASSQEGYMTEAFF. This chain connects TRBV4-1 to TRBJ1-1; D gene unclear. V lost 0 bases and J lost 5, with 10 bases in between. Germline V gene sequence: CDR1 MGHRA, CDR2 YSYEKL. The CDR3 loop spans 14 amino acids.

The chain combines TRBV5-1 with TRBJ2-3; 9 bases map to TRBD2. Germline trimming cut 3 bases from V and 4 bases from J; bases unmatched to any gene: 3. CDR1 and CDR2 (germline): SGHRS, YFSETQ. This CDR3 is 14 amino acids long. The CDR3 DNA is TGCGCCAGCAGCTCTAGCGGGATGGCAGATACGCAGTATTTT. Translated: CASSSSGMADTQYF.

CDR3 region: CSPDSYEQYF. In nucleotides, the CDR3 is TGCAGTCCGGATTCCTACGAGCAGTACTTC. The chain employs TRBV20-1 and TRBJ2-7; no firm D call. Per germline, CDR1 DFQATT and CDR2 SNEGSKA (reference sequence). The V and J ends lost 8 bases and 1 base respectively, with 6 bases between them. The CDR3 is 10 residues long.

This clone has only a few counts. This chain links TRBV20-1 with TRBJ2-7; D gene unclear. In germline, CDR1 is DFQATT, CDR2 SNEGSKA (reference sequence). There are 11 residues in the CDR3. Trimming pared 7 bases from V and 6 bases from J, leaving 13 bases between. CDR3 bases: TGCAGTGTCTCTGTTTGGGGCGAGCAGTACTTC. Amino acid sequence: CSVSVWGEQYF.

The chain is built from TRBV6-1 and TRBJ2-3; 7 positions agree with TRBD1. V was pared by 1 base and J by 2 bases, with 3 bases of the junction left unmatched. CDR1 MNHNS and CDR2 SASEGT come from the germline V gene. The CDR3 is 15 residues long. The CDR3 DNA reads TGTGCCAGCAGTGAAGGACAGGGAATCACAGATACGCAGTATTTT. Its protein is CASSEGQGITDTQYF.

This clone was seen only a few times. J is TRBJ1-4 and V is TRBV7-2; 8 bases match TRBD1. The CDR3 extends over 16 amino acids. The germline V gene encodes CDR1 SGHTA and CDR2 FQGNSA. The trim removed 4 bases at V and 10 bases at J, leaving 14 bases unmatched. CDR3 nucleotides: TGTGCCAGCAGCTCAGGGGACCATTCGACAGGGGCAAAACTGTTTTTT. As protein: CASSSGDHSTGAKLFF.